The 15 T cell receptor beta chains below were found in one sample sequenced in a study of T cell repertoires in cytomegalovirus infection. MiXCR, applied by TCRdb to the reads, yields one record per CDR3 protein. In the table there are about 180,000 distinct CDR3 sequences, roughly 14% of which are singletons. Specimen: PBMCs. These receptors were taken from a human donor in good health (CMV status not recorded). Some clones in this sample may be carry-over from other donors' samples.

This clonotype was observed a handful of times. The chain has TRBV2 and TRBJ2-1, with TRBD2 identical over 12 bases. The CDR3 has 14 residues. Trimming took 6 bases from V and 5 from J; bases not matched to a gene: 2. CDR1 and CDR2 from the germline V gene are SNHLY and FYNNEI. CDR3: CASRTSGRNNEQFF. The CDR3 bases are TGTGCCAGCAGAACTAGCGGGAGGAACAATGAGCAGTTCTTC.

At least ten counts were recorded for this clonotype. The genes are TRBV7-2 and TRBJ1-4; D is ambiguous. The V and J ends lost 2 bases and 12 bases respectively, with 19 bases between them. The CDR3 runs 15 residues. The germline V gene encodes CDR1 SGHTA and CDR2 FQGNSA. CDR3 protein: CASSLSRREPRELFF. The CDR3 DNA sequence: TGTGCCAGCAGCTTATCTCGCCGGGAACCCCGCGAACTGTTTTTT.

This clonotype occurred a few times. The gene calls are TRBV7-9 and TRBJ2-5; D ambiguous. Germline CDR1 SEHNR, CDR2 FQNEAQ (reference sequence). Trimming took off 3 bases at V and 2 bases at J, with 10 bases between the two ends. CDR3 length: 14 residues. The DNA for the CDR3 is TGTGCCAGCAGCTTCGTTGACTTACAAGAGACCCAGTACTTC. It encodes CASSFVDLQETQYF.

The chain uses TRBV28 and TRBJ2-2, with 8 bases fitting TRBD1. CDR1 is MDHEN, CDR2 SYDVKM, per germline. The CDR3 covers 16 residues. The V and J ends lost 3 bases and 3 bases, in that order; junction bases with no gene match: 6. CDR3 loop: CASSFPRTGYTGELFF. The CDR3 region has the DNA TGTGCCAGCAGTTTTCCCCGGACAGGGTACACCGGGGAGCTGTTTTTT. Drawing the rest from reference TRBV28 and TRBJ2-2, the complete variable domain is DVKVTQSSRYLVKRTGEKVFLECVQDMDHENMFWYRQDPGLGLRLIYFSYDVKMKEKGDIPEGYSVSREKKERFSLILESASTNQTSMYLCASSFPRTGYTGELFFGEGSRLTVL.

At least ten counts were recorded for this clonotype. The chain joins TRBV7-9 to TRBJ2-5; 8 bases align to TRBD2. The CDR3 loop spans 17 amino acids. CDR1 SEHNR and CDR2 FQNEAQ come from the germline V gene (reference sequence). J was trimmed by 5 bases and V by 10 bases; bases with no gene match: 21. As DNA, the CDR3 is TGTGCCATCGGTGGTTCCCCGGGACTAGTGGGGATGGAGACCCAGTACTTC. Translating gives CAIGGSPGLVGMETQYF.

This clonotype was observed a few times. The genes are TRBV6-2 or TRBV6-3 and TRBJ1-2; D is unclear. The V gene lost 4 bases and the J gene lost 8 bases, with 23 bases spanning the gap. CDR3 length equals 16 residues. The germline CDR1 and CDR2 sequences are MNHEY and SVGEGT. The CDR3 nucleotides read TGTGCCAGCAGTTTGGCTAATTACGGACCGGGAAGGGGCTACACCTTC. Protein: CASSLANYGPGRGYTF.

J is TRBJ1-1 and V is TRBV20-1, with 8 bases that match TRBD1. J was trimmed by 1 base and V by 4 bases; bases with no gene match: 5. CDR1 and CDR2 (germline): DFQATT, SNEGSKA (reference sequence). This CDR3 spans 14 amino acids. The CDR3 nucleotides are TGCAGTGCTAACGGACAGGGCACGAACACTGAAGCTTTCTTT. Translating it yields CSANGQGTNTEAFF.

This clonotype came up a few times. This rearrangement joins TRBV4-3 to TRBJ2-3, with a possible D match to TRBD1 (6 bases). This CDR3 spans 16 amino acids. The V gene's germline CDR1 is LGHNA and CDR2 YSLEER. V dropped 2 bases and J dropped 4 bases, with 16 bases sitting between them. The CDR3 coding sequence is TGCGCCAGCAGCCAATTTCAGGGGATGAGGGCAGATACGCAGTATTTT. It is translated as CASSQFQGMRADTQYF.

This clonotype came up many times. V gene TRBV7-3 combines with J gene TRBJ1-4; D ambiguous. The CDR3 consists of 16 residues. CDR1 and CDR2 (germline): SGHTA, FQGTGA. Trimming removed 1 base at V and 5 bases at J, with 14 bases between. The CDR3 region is CASSLRTGAGNEKLFF. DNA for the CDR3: TGTGCCAGCAGCTTAAGGACCGGTGCGGGGAATGAAAAACTGTTTTTT.

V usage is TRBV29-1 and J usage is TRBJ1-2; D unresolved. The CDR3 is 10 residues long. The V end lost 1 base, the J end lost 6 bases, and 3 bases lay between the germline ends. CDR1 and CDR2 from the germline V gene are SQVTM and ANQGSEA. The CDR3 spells CSVEGDGYTF. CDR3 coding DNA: TGCAGCGTTGAAGGGGATGGCTACACCTTC.

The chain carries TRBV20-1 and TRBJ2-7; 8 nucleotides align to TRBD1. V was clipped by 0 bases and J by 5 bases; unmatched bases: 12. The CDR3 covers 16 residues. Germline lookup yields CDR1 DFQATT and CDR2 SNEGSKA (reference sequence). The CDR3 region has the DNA TGCAGTGCTAGAGACCGCCGACAGGGGATGCGGCACGAGCAGTACTTC. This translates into CSARDRRQGMRHEQYF.

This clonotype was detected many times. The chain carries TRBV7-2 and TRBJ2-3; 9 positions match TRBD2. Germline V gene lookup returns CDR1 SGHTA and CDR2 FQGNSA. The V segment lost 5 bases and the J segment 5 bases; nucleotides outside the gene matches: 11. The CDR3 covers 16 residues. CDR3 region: CASSPQSGRRLDTQYF. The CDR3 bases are TGTGCCAGCAGCCCCCAGAGCGGGAGGCGGTTAGATACGCAGTATTTT.

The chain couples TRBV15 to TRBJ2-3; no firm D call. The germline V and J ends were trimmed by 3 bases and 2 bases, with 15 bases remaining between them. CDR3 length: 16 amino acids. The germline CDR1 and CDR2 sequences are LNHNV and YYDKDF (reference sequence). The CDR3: CATSSSRVYITDTQYF. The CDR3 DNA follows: TGTGCCACCAGCAGCTCTCGGGTCTACATCACAGATACGCAGTATTTT.

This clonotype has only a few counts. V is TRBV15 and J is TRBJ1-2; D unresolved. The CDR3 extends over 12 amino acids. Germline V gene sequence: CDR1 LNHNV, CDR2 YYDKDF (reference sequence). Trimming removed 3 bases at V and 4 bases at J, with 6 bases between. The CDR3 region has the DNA TGTGCCACCAGCAGTCTGGCCTATGGCTACACCTTC. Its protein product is CATSSLAYGYTF.

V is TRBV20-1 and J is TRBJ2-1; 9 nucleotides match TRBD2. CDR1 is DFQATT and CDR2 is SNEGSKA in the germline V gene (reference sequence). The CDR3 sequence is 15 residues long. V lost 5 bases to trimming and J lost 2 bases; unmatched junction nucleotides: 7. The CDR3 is CSAPSREGTYNEQFF. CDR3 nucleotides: TGCAGTGCTCCGTCGCGGGAGGGAACCTACAATGAGCAGTTCTTC.